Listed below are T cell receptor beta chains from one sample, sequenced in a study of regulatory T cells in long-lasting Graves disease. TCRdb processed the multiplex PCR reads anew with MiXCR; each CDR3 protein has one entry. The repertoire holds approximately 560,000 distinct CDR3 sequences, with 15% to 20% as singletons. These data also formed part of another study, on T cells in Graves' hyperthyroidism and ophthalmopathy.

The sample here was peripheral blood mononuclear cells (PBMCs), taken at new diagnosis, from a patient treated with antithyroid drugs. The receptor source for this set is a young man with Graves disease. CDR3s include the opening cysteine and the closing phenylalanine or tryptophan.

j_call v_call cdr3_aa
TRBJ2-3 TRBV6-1 CASSHQGRLTDTQYF
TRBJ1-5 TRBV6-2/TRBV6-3 CASSLVQMGGQPQHF
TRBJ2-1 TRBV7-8 CASSSSRVSTYNEQFF
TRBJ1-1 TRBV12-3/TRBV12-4 CASSLAQGTRRAFF
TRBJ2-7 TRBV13 CASSPGSAAYEQYF
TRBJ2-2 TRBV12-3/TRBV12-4 CASSFRVYTGELFF
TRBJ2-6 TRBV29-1 CSVLYRDYSGANVLTF
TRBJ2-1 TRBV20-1 CSPSTSGIRSNEQFF
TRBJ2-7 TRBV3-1 CASSQRDVTYEQYF
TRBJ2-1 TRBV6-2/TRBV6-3 CASSPLTSGRAMDEQFF
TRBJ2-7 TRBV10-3 CAISESQGVFGQYF
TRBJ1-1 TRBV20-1 CSARDFEGMNTEAFF
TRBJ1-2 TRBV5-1 CASSYSDNYGYTF
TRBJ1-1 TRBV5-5 CASTFVGQGDSAFF
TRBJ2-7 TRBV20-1 CSARDTSPRHYEQYF
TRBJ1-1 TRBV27 CTSSLSGNTEAFF
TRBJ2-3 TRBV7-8 CASSNRQGLDTQYF
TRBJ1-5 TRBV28 CASRETGDQPQHF
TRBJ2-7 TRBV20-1 CSARGHRDRPYEQYF
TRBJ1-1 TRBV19 CASTTRANIMNTEAFF
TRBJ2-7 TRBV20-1 CSVQRGRGGSYEQYF
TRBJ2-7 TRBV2 CASSEGSATYEQYF
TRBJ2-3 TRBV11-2 CASSPLPTGGTQYF
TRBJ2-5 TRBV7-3 CASSLVAGGGLMETQYF